This T cell receptor (beta chain) appears in the sequencing data of a study of naive and memory T cell subsets. This clonotype was detected many times. Its antigen is still unknown. An equimolar mix of two oligonucleotides served as the beta constant-region primer for TRBC1 and TRBC2. A 12-nucleotide UMI and the SP2 primer were added to the cDNA 3' end by oligonucleotide ligation. TCRdb re-called the UMI-ligation and nested PCR reads through MiXCR, storing one row per CDR3 protein. Found here are tens of thousands of distinct CDR3 sequences, approximately 14% of them singletons; the top ten hold approximately 0.84%. CD8 T cells were positively selected from what remained after CD4 positive selection. Study results and caveats: Gini index rose across naive, CM, EM and EMRA in CD4 and CD8. Clonotypes are single alpha or beta chains, not paired receptors.

Germline assignment: CDR1 KGHSH and CDR2 LQKENI. This CDR3 spans 17 amino acids. V was trimmed by 4 bases and J by 3 bases, leaving 19 bases between them. Sample: central memory CD4+ T cells from blood. The J gene is TRBJ1-5, the V gene TRBV18; D gene unclear. The TCR was taken from a human donor in good health. The DNA of the CDR3 is TGTGCCAGCTCACGAAAGGGCAGCAGCGAAGCCAATCAGCCCCAGCATTTT. Its translation is CASSRKGSSEANQPQHF. The full variable domain, with the rest looked up from reference TRBV18 and TRBJ1-5, is NAGVMQNPRHLVRRRGQEARLRCSPMKGHSHVYWYRQLPEEGLKFMVYLQKENIIDESGMPKERFSAEFPKEGPSILRIQQVVRGDSAAYFCASSRKGSSEANQPQHFGDGTRLSIL.